The T cell receptor (beta chain) under discussion was sequenced for a study of shared clonotypes between healthy human individuals. General study points: Clonotype sharing across donors was expected to vary with sequencing depth.

This clone occurred a few times. What it binds is not known. V was shortened by 1 base and J by 4 bases, with 4 bases between the two germline ends. This CDR3 contains 12 residues. Germline CDR1 is SGHTA and CDR2 is FQGNSA. Produced via immunoSEQ multiplex PCR; TCRdb's table is partial and in-frame only. In the table there are about 2,500,000 clones, 85% to 95% of which are singletons. The receptor was isolated from a man younger than 35 in good health. Sequenced sample: naive CD4+ T cells sorted from blood. Indicated subset: CD45RA+ positively selected. This chain connects TRBV7-2 to TRBJ1-1; D gene ambiguous. The CDR3 reads CASSLVSTEAFF. The DNA of the CDR3 is TGTGCCAGCAGCTTAGTGTCCACTGAAGCTTTCTTT.